These T cell receptor beta chains were read from a single sample in a study of OX40 agonist ivuxolimab in advanced cancers. The table came from immunoSEQ multiplex PCR; TCRdb's copy has only in-frame clones and leaves some out. The sample shows 35,000 to 45,000 clones, 85% to 95% of them seen only once. The sample here was CD4+ or CD8+ T cells sorted from blood, taken in a trial of the OX40 agonist ivuxolimab. The receptors here all came from an adult with an advanced solid tumor such as melanoma, head and neck, liver or kidney cancer. Both conserved end residues are part of each CDR3. A D gene is named only where the DNA matches it firmly. Size tells how often a clone was seen (once, few, many) or the class of an expanded clone, and some rows leave it out.

CDR3 protein	CDR3 DNA	V gene	J gene	D gene	clone size
CASRGMTQETQYF	TGTGCCAGCAGGGGAATGACTCAAGAGACCCAGTACTTC	TRBV6-5	TRBJ2-5	.	.
CASSEAYVTPNTGELFF	TGTGCCAGCAGTGAAGCGTACGTGACACCGAACACCGGGGAGCTGTTTTTT	TRBV6-1	TRBJ2-2	.	.
CASSPPGETQYF	TGTGCCAGTAGTCCACCGGGCGAGACCCAGTACTTC	TRBV19	TRBJ2-5	.	.
CASSPPTRDEQFF	TGCGCCAGCAGCCCTCCGACTAGAGATGAGCAGTTCTTC	TRBV4-1	TRBJ2-1	.	once
CASSQGRGGKSFYEQYF	TGCGCCAGCAGCCAAGGAAGAGGGGGAAAAAGTTTCTACGAGCAGTACTTC	TRBV4-1	TRBJ2-7	.	.
CASSPTNNEQFF	TGTGCCAGCAGCCCGACGAACAATGAGCAGTTCTTC	TRBV4-2	TRBJ2-1	.	.
CASSPPQLFKYEQYF	TGTGCCAGCAGCCCCCCCCAGCTCTTTAAGTACGAGCAGTACTTC	TRBV28	TRBJ2-7	.	.
CASSLGLTGLNEQFF	TGTGCCAGCAGCTTAGGGCTAACTGGGTTGAATGAGCAGTTCTTC	TRBV7-9	TRBJ2-1	.	.
CASSGQGGVNEQFF	TGTGCCAGCAGTGGACAAGGAGGAGTTAATGAGCAGTTCTTC	TRBV25-1	TRBJ2-1	.	.
CASRFYTGELFF	TGTGCCAGCAGATTCTACACCGGGGAGCTGTTTTTT	TRBV27	TRBJ2-2	.	.
CASSYGGGGGNEQFF	TGTGCCAGCAGTTACGGTGGCGGAGGAGGGAATGAGCAGTTCTTC	TRBV6-5	TRBJ2-1	.	.
CSVVEAREEGYTF	TGCAGCGTTGTGGAGGCCAGGGAGGAAGGCTACACCTTC	TRBV29-1	TRBJ1-2	.	.
CASSQNGNSVLPFF	TGCGCCAGCAGCCAAAACGGGAATAGCGTTTTGCCTTTCTTT	TRBV5-1	TRBJ1-1	.	.
CASSQAPAGAPGELFF	TGCGCCAGCAGCCAAGCTCCAGCGGGAGCACCCGGGGAGCTGTTTTTT	TRBV4-1	TRBJ2-2	TRBD2	.
CASSPPGLAGVNEQFF	TGTGCCAGTAGCCCGCCGGGACTAGCGGGAGTCAATGAGCAGTTCTTC	TRBV19	TRBJ2-1	TRBD2	.
CAWSPGSGYNEQFF	TGTGCCTGGAGTCCCGGGAGCGGCTACAATGAGCAGTTCTTC	TRBV30	TRBJ2-1	.	.
CASTRTGGTRETQYF	TGTGCCAGCACACGTACTGGGGGAACGAGGGAGACCCAGTACTTC	TRBV28	TRBJ2-5	.	once
CASLDQGQGGNEQFF	TGTGCCAGTCTCGATCAGGGACAGGGTGGCAATGAGCAGTTCTTC	TRBV19	TRBJ2-1	TRBD1	.
CASSEGFLGGEQFF	TGTGCCAGCAGTGAAGGCTTCTTAGGCGGTGAGCAGTTCTTC	TRBV2	TRBJ2-1	.	.
CASSDSGGAVEAFF	TGCGCCAGCAGTGACTCCGGAGGGGCGGTTGAAGCTTTCTTT	TRBV10-2	TRBJ1-1	.	.
CATSRDSGGYGYEQYF	TGTGCCACCAGCAGAGATTCGGGCGGTTATGGGTACGAGCAGTACTTC	TRBV15	TRBJ2-7	.	.
CASSPTGHLYEQYF	TGTGCCAGCAGCCCTACGGGACACCTCTACGAGCAGTACTTC	TRBV28	TRBJ2-7	.	.
CASGDLQHYEGGELFF	TGTGCCAGTGGCGACCTACAGCATTATGAAGGCGGGGAGCTGTTTTTT	TRBV19	TRBJ2-2	.	.
CASSFRTDKNYGYTF	TGCGCCAGCAGCTTCCGCACGGATAAAAACTATGGCTACACCTTC	TRBV4-3	TRBJ1-2	.	.
CASSLRGGVGADTQYF	TGCGCCAGCAGCTTAAGAGGGGGCGTTGGGGCAGATACGCAGTATTTT	TRBV5-1	TRBJ2-3	TRBD1	.
CASSPDPNSYNEQFF	TGTGCCAGTAGCCCGGACCCCAACTCGTACAATGAGCAGTTCTTC	TRBV19	TRBJ2-1	.	.
CASSLGTEQFF	TGTGCCAGCAGCTTAGGGACCGAGCAGTTCTTC	TRBV11-2	TRBJ2-1	.	.
CASSELAGGNEQFF	TGCGCCAGCAGTGAACTAGCGGGAGGCAATGAGCAGTTCTTC	TRBV10-1	TRBJ2-1	TRBD2	.
CASSLEAESSYNEQFF	TGTGCCAGCAGCCTAGAAGCGGAGAGCTCCTACAATGAGCAGTTCTTC	TRBV4-2	TRBJ2-1	.	.
CASSLVRGQETQYF	TGTGCCAGCAGCTTAGTCAGGGGACAAGAGACCCAGTACTTC	TRBV11-3	TRBJ2-5	.	.
CASSPSGSTDTQYF	TGCGCCAGCAGCCCTAGCGGGAGCACAGATACGCAGTATTTT	TRBV4-1	TRBJ2-3	TRBD2	.
CASSVDAGGASSNQPQHF	TGTGCCAGCAGCGTAGATGCAGGGGGCGCATCAAGCAATCAGCCCCAGCATTTT	TRBV9	TRBJ1-5	TRBD1	.
CASSFDGYSVSTGELFF	TGCGCCAGCAGCTTTGATGGGTACTCCGTGTCGACCGGGGAGCTGTTTTTT	TRBV5-1	TRBJ2-2	.	.
CASSLVVTGGDEQYF	TGCGCCAGCAGCTTGGTAGTGACAGGGGGCGACGAGCAGTACTTC	TRBV5-1	TRBJ2-7	TRBD1	once
CASSLGGAYNEQFF	TGTGCCAGCAGCCTCGGCGGGGCCTACAATGAGCAGTTCTTC	TRBV9	TRBJ2-1	.	.
CASSTSGVSYNEQFF	TGTGCCAGCAGCACGAGCGGGGTGTCCTACAATGAGCAGTTCTTC	TRBV9	TRBJ2-1	TRBD2	few
CASSYDFGNGTEAFF	TGTGCCAGCAGTTACGATTTCGGGAACGGCACTGAAGCTTTCTTT	TRBV6-5	TRBJ1-1	.	.
CASSPKTGVGPVAEAFF	TGTGCCAGCAGCCCCAAAACGGGGGTGGGACCTGTGGCTGAAGCTTTCTTT	TRBV7-9	TRBJ1-1	.	few
CASSQDSRLVGFYNEQFF	TGTGCCAGCAGCCAAGATTCTCGGCTAGTTGGTTTCTACAATGAGCAGTTCTTC	TRBV4-2	TRBJ2-1	.	.
CASSYGGREAFF	TGTGCCAGCAGTTACGGAGGGCGTGAAGCTTTCTTT	TRBV6-5	TRBJ1-1	.	few
CASSSAQGAVGELFF	TGTGCCAGCAGCTCAGCACAGGGGGCTGTCGGGGAGCTGTTTTTT	TRBV5-6	TRBJ2-2	TRBD1	.
CASSFIQGVAYEQYF	TGTGCCAGCAGTTTTATACAGGGGGTCGCCTACGAGCAGTACTTC	TRBV28	TRBJ2-7	TRBD1	.
CASSRLGSSYNEQFF	TGTGCCAGCAGTCGCCTCGGGAGCTCCTACAATGAGCAGTTCTTC	TRBV28	TRBJ2-1	.	.
CASSPEWDTYEQYF	TGTGCCAGCTCACCAGAGTGGGACACCTACGAGCAGTACTTC	TRBV18	TRBJ2-7	.	.
CASSYATYNEQFF	TGTGCCAGCAGTTACGCAACCTACAATGAGCAGTTCTTC	TRBV28	TRBJ2-1	.	.
CASSQVSGAEQFF	TGTGCCAGCAGCCAAGTTAGCGGGGCGGAGCAGTTCTTC	TRBV14	TRBJ2-1	TRBD2	.
CAWSVIRDTGFF	TGTGCCTGGAGTGTTATCCGGGACACGGGGTTCTTC	TRBV30	TRBJ2-1	.	.
CASSLAGSSYEQYF	TGTGCCAGCAGTTTGGCAGGGAGCTCCTACGAGCAGTACTTC	TRBV27	TRBJ2-7	.	.
CASSFSLTGQETQYF	TGTGCCAGCAGTTTTTCCCTCACGGGGCAAGAGACCCAGTACTTC	TRBV27	TRBJ2-5	.	.
CASSLGGYSSYEQYF	TGTGCCAGCAGTTTGGGTGGGTACAGCTCCTACGAGCAGTACTTC	TRBV28	TRBJ2-7	.	.
CASSKGQENYGYTF	TGTGCCAGCAGCAAAGGACAGGAGAACTATGGCTACACCTTC	TRBV21-1	TRBJ1-2	.	.
CASSVGTGKGGEQYF	TGTGCCAGCAGCGTAGGGACAGGGAAAGGGGGCGAGCAGTACTTC	TRBV9	TRBJ2-7	TRBD1	.
CSALAGVGTGELFF	TGCAGCGCACTAGCGGGAGTGGGCACCGGGGAGCTGTTTTTT	TRBV29-1	TRBJ2-2	TRBD2	.
CASSLFSSGSDNEQFF	TGTGCCAGCAGCTTGTTTTCAAGCGGGAGCGACAATGAGCAGTTCTTC	TRBV5-8	TRBJ2-1	TRBD2	.
CASSLYGGMSNQPQHF	TGTGCCAGCAGTTTATATGGGGGCATGAGCAATCAGCCCCAGCATTTT	TRBV27	TRBJ1-5	.	.
CASSRNGGEGTDTQYF	TGCGCCAGCAGCCGCAATGGGGGGGAAGGCACAGATACGCAGTATTTT	TRBV4-1	TRBJ2-3	TRBD2	once
CAASRGSYNEQFF	TGTGCCGCGTCACGGGGTTCCTACAATGAGCAGTTCTTC	TRBV6-5	TRBJ2-1	.	.